The present T cell receptor beta chain was sequenced within a study of T cell repertoires in cytomegalovirus infection. This clonotype was seen repeatedly, ten times or more. One entry per CDR3 protein results from TCRdb running MiXCR on the reads. The table records 65,000 to 90,000 distinct CDR3 sequences, roughly 3.7% of them present only once. The CDR3 extends over 15 amino acids. CDR1 and CDR2 (germline): SNHLY, FYNNEI. Losses at the gene ends were 6 bases for V and 1 base for J; bases not matched to a gene: 6. This clonotype originated in a human donor in good health (CMV status not recorded). Some clones in this sample may be carry-over from other donors' samples. The rearrangement uses TRBV2 and TRBJ2-3; TRBD1 agrees at 8 bases. Sequenced input: PBMCs. The DNA of the CDR3 is TGTGCCAGCAGGAGAGCGACAGGGGGCACAGATACGCAGTATTTT. Translated: CASRRATGGTDTQYF.